This record concerns one T cell receptor (beta chain) sequence. The antigen is unknown. This entry is derived from a study of T-cell memory formation after mild COVID-19. Whole-study results and caveats: The authors left the SARS-CoV-2 specificity of second-wave clones peaking on day 37 unconfirmed. Clones that contracted clustered mainly in CM and EM if CD4+ and in EMRA if CD8+. The appearance of some responding clones in pre-infection memory suggested that cross-reactive memory joined.

CDR1 and CDR2 from the germline V gene are DFQATT and SNEGSKA (reference sequence). The CDR3 has 17 amino acids. V was cut by 0 bases and J by 6 bases, with 21 bases left in between. Employing constant-segment primers, 5'RACE generated TCR alpha and TCR beta cDNA libraries bearing sample barcodes and UMIs. TCRdb reanalysed the 5' RACE reads using MiXCR and keeps one entry per CDR3 protein. Of hundreds of thousands of distinct CDR3 sequences listed, around a quarter were seen once; the top ten hold roughly an eighth. The sequencing sample was made of PBMCs or a T cell subset sorted from them (not recorded which). The chain has TRBV20-1 and TRBJ2-1; no firm D call. This TCR was recovered from an adult woman who had mild COVID-19 (a few samples of this study predate the infection). Cell type and time point are not known. DNA for the CDR3: TGCAGTGCTAGAGATTTAGTAGCCCAACCAAGGATCAATGAGCAGTTCTTC. Translating gives CSARDLVAQPRINEQFF.